This TCR beta chain was captured by sequencing in a study of vaccination effects on CD4 cells after COVID-19. Looking at the study overall: The two convalescent patients provided samples 16 days and one week before vaccination.

Findings and caveats of the study: Marked clonal contraction of infection- and vaccine-induced clones was seen late after vaccination.

This clone has more than one count but fewer than ten. The antigen is undetermined. The same CDR3 is also encoded by other DNA sequences in this sample. In the ViraFEST assay, antigen-specific CD4+ clonotypes were identified by expansion after peptide-pool stimulation. When around 9 days of culture had elapsed, CD4+ T cells were isolated. According to PCR results, the person was infected with SARS-CoV-2 between March and December 2020. The culture medium for two million PBMC per well included about 10 IU/ml IL-2 and around 9.9 ug/ml peptides. Half the medium was swapped for IL-2 medium on days 3 and 7. Measured with immunoSEQ multiplex PCR; TCRdb has only the in-frame clones, and not every one. The repertoire has around 40,000 clones, around 75% of them found once; the top ten carry approximately 29%. The CDR3 is 16 amino acids. Germline V gene sequence: CDR1 SGHDT, CDR2 YYEEEE. Trimming removed 1 base from V and 4 bases from J, with 15 bases in between.

This chain links TRBV5-6 with TRBJ2-1; either TRBD1 or TRBD2 may fit D (6 bases each). The input for sequencing was CD4+ T cells from PBMCs cultured with a peptide pool, taken before COVID-19 vaccination. The TCR originated in a human donor who had a prior SARS-CoV-2 infection. The CDR3 region is CASSLTGANLYNEQFF. The CDR3 DNA follows: TGTGCCAGCAGCTTGACGGGGGCTAATCTGTACAATGAGCAGTTCTTC.